One sample yielded the 28 T cell receptor beta chains listed below, sequenced in a study of CD8 T cells in ankylosing spondylitis (dated by TCRdb to 2017 to 2019). Library construction relied on 5' RACE. These reads were obtained on an Illumina HiSeq 2500. The public reads were reprocessed in TCRdb via fastp at Q25 and MiXCR, keeping in-frame beta chains. One record per CDR3 amino acid sequence lists the most common genes and DNA. This sample is represented by 200,000 or so distinct CDR3 sequences; under 15% of them were singletons. The ten most abundant clones make up about 11% of the sample. The sample was blood, either unsorted or a sorted T cell fraction (not recorded which). The receptor source for this set is a female donor with ankylosing spondylitis or in good health (not recorded which).

The chain joins TRBV7-9 to TRBJ2-1, with 7 bases matching TRBD2. Per the germline V gene, CDR1 is SEHNR and CDR2 is FQNEAQ (reference sequence). The CDR3 is made up of 15 amino acids. The V gene end was trimmed by 1 base and the J gene end by 6 bases; junction bases not matched to a gene: 6. The CDR3 protein is CASSLDSGYTNEQFF. The CDR3, as DNA: TGTGCCAGCAGCTTAGATAGCGGGTATACCAATGAGCAGTTCTTC.

This clonotype was seen at least ten times. The genes are TRBV29-1 and TRBJ1-2; D is undetermined. The length of the CDR3 is 15 residues. V was shortened by 4 bases and J by 2 bases, with 17 bases between the two germline ends. Germline-derived CDR1 and CDR2 are SQVTM and ANQGSEA. The CDR3, as DNA: TGCAGCGTTGTAAGCAGTCAACTTGTCAACTATGGCTACACCTTC. Its protein is CSVVSSQLVNYGYTF.

This clonotype was seen at least ten times. CDR3: CASKSPLGDTLHSPLHF. DNA for the CDR3: TGTGCCAGCAAGTCTCCTTTAGGGGATACTTTGCATTCACCCCTCCACTTT. J is TRBJ1-6 and V is TRBV28; D may be TRBD1 (5 bases). Germline CDR1 is MDHEN and CDR2 is SYDVKM. The CDR3 covers 17 residues. V was pared by 7 bases and J by 8 bases, with 24 bases between.

The chain employs TRBV15 and TRBJ1-1; D is ambiguous. Trimming took 3 bases from V and 4 from J, leaving 12 bases between them. Germline V gives CDR1 LNHNV, CDR2 YYDKDF (reference sequence). The CDR3 covers 14 residues. The CDR3: CATSRVMESTEAFF. The CDR3 nucleotides read TGTGCCACCAGCAGGGTGATGGAGAGCACTGAAGCTTTCTTT.

The rearrangement joins TRBV12-3 or TRBV12-4 to TRBJ2-7; D is unclear. Between the trimmed V and J ends, which lost 6 bases and 5 bases, there was a span of 26 bases. CDR3 length equals 17 residues. CDR3 in amino acids: CASSPPRIQSSRNEQYF. CDR3 nucleotide sequence: TGTGCCAGCAGCCCCCCCCGGATACAGTCTAGTCGCAACGAGCAGTACTTC.

The V gene is TRBV15, the J gene TRBJ2-5; 11 bases are a match to TRBD2. Germline V gene lookup returns CDR1 LNHNV and CDR2 YYDKDF (reference sequence). The CDR3 is made up of 16 amino acids. V lost 0 bases to trimming and J lost 6 bases; unmatched junction nucleotides: 6. The CDR3 DNA is TGTGCCACCAGCAGAGAGGATAGCGGGAGGGGAAAGACCCAGTACTTC. Translated: CATSREDSGRGKTQYF. The entire variable domain, with the rest obtained from reference TRBV15 and TRBJ2-5, is as follows: DAMVIQNPRYQVTQFGKPVTLSCSQTLNHNVMYWYQQKSSQAPKLLFHYYDKDFNNEADTPDNFQSRRPNTSFCFLDIRSPGLGDTAMYLCATSREDSGRGKTQYFGPGTRLLVL.

In its sample, this clonotype was seen many times. This chain links TRBV7-3 with TRBJ1-1; D ambiguous. Germline V CDR1 and CDR2: SGHTA, FQGTGA. V lost 5 bases and J 0 bases, leaving 13 bases between the germline ends. CDR3 size: 15 residues. CDR3 residues: CASSRASSMNTEAFF. CDR3 sequence (DNA): TGTGCCAGCAGCAGGGCTTCAAGCATGAACACTGAAGCTTTCTTT.

This clonotype was seen at least ten times. This chain joins TRBV15 and TRBJ1-2; D call uncertain. In germline, CDR1 is LNHNV, CDR2 YYDKDF (reference sequence). This CDR3 is built from 13 residues. V lost 0 bases and J lost 8, with 10 bases in between. In nucleotides, the CDR3 is TGTGCCACCAGCAGAGATGAGGCCGGAGGCTACACCTTC. The encoded protein is CATSRDEAGGYTF.

This clonotype was seen a few times. The chain couples TRBV11-2 to TRBJ2-3, with D possibly TRBD2 on 6 matching bases. The CDR3 extends over 16 amino acids. V was trimmed by 2 bases and J by 3 bases, leaving 15 bases between them. Germline V CDR1 and CDR2: SGHAT, FQNNGV. The CDR3 sequence: CASSLRVGRRTDTQYF. CDR3 nucleotides: TGTGCCAGCAGCTTAAGAGTAGGGAGGAGAACAGATACGCAGTATTTT.

This clonotype has a count of ten or more. The V gene is TRBV24-1, the J gene TRBJ1-1; D is unresolved. Trimming removed 4 bases from V and 4 bases from J, with 9 bases in between. The CDR3 has 13 residues. The V gene's germline CDR1 is KGHDR and CDR2 SFDVKD. The CDR3 region is CATSDYVGTEAFF. DNA for the CDR3: TGTGCCACCAGTGACTACGTCGGCACTGAAGCTTTCTTT.

This clonotype showed up just a few times. The CDR3 sequence: CAFSGISGQEGPLYGYTF. CDR3 DNA: TGTGCCTTCAGTGGGATCTCGGGACAGGAGGGTCCCCTCTATGGCTACACCTTC. The J gene is TRBJ1-2, the V gene TRBV2; 8 bases fit TRBD1. The J segment lost 4 bases and the V segment lost 11 bases, leaving 24 bases of the junction unmatched. The CDR3 is made up of 18 amino acids. Germline V gene data show CDR1 as SNHLY and CDR2 as FYNNEI.

As to this clonotype: Being one base from a much bigger clone, this may be a read error. The chain links TRBV12-5 to TRBJ2-1, with D possibly being TRBD1 (6 bases). Germline-derived CDR1 and CDR2 are LGHNT and FRNRAP. The CDR3 length is 14 residues. The V gene lost 1 base and the J gene lost 6 bases, with 10 bases spanning the gap. The CDR3 sequence is CASGLGQGPNEQFF. Here the CDR3 DNA reads TGTGCTAGTGGTTTGGGTCAGGGGCCCAATGAGCAGTTCTTC.

In its sample, this clonotype was seen many times. The rearrangement uses TRBV7-2 and TRBJ1-2; TRBD1 matches 8 bases. Trimming removed 5 bases from V and 7 bases from J; junction bases left unmatched: 9. The CDR3 has 14 residues. CDR1 is SGHTA and CDR2 is FQGNSA in the germline V gene. The CDR3 nucleotides are TGTGCCAGCAGCCCCGGGACAGGAGGTCTTGGCTACACCTTC. Protein: CASSPGTGGLGYTF.

The chain has TRBV7-2 and TRBJ2-7; no clear D gene. The CDR3 loop spans 14 amino acids. The germline V and J ends were trimmed by 0 bases and 3 bases, with 9 bases remaining between them. Germline CDR1 and CDR2: SGHTA and FQGNSA. CDR3 residues: CASSLALSGYEQYF. DNA of the CDR3: TGTGCCAGCAGCTTAGCGCTGTCCGGCTACGAGCAGTACTTC.

This clonotype has a count of ten or more. The rearrangement links TRBV27 to TRBJ2-3, with 9 nucleotides matching TRBD2. CDR3 size: 19 residues. With 0 bases clipped from V and 5 bases from J, the junction kept 15 bases outside the gene matches. Per germline, CDR1 MNHEY and CDR2 SMNVEV (reference sequence). The CDR3 sequence is CASSLSKASGIFQRDTQYF. CDR3 DNA sequence: TGTGCCAGCAGTTTATCGAAGGCTAGCGGGATATTCCAAAGAGATACGCAGTATTTT.

This clonotype was seen at least ten times. The rearrangement uses TRBV7-9 and TRBJ2-4; D not certain. The germline gives CDR1 SEHNR, CDR2 FQNEAQ (reference sequence). The length of the CDR3 is 13 residues. Trimming left V 5 bases short and J 8 bases short, with 13 bases between. The CDR3 loop is CASSEPEMHIQYF. The CDR3 nucleotides read TGTGCCAGCAGCGAGCCGGAGATGCACATTCAGTACTTC.

This clonotype was seen more than once but under ten times. The chain recombines TRBV12-3 or TRBV12-4 with TRBJ1-3; D not resolved. CDR3 length equals 15 residues. V was trimmed by 6 bases and J by 2 bases, leaving 14 bases between them. The CDR3, as DNA: TGTGCCAGCAGCCCGAGAAATCAACCTGGAAACACCATATATTTT. Translating it yields CASSPRNQPGNTIYF.

There are many counts of this clonotype. Written as DNA, the CDR3 is TGCAGTGCTAGACCCACAGGGCCCCATCAGCCCCAGCATTTT. It codes for CSARPTGPHQPQHF. The genes are TRBV20-1 and TRBJ1-5; a weak D match, TRBD1 (6 bases). The V gene lost 2 bases and the J gene lost 5 bases, with 13 bases spanning the gap. CDR1 and CDR2 from the germline V gene are DFQATT and SNEGSKA (reference sequence). This CDR3 comprises 14 residues.

There are many counts of this clonotype. DNA of the CDR3: TGTGCCAGCAGTGACTCAAGGGCGGCCGGGGAGCTGTTTTTT. Its protein is CASSDSRAAGELFF. The chain uses TRBV6-4 and TRBJ2-2; D gene uncertain. Trimming took 0 bases from V and 6 from J, leaving 8 bases between them. The CDR3 has 14 residues. Germline CDR1 is MRHNA and CDR2 is SNTAGT.

Only a few counts were recorded for this clonotype. The CDR3 sequence: CASSLRKPGRSYNEQFF. The CDR3 coding sequence is TGTGCCAGCAGCTTAAGAAAGCCCGGTCGATCCTACAATGAGCAGTTCTTC. The V and J genes are TRBV7-8 and TRBJ2-1; D gene ambiguous. CDR1 and CDR2 (germline): SGHVS, FQNEAQ. V lost 2 bases and J lost 1, with 15 bases in between. CDR3 length equals 17 residues.

The sample holds many counts of this clonotype. The J gene is TRBJ2-3, the V gene TRBV6-2 or TRBV6-3, with 9 positions matching TRBD2. V lost 9 bases and J lost 0; bases outside the gene matches: 7. Germline values: CDR1 MNHEY, CDR2 SVGEGT. The CDR3 runs 15 residues. The CDR3 nucleotides are TGTGCCAGTAACAGCGGGAGGCATAGCACAGATACGCAGTATTTT. Its protein product is CASNSGRHSTDTQYF.

This clonotype was counted at least ten times. This chain joins TRBV3-1 and TRBJ2-1; 12 nucleotides align to TRBD2. Germline V CDR1 and CDR2: LGHDT, YNNKEL (reference sequence). The CDR3 loop spans 16 amino acids. Unmatched junction bases numbered 2, after V lost 1 base and J lost 4 bases. CDR3 protein: CASSQGTSGIYNEQFF. CDR3 DNA: TGTGCCAGCAGCCAAGGGACTAGCGGGATTTACAATGAGCAGTTCTTC.

This chain uses TRBV12-3 or TRBV12-4 with TRBJ2-7; D is undetermined. Trimming took off 5 bases at V and 4 bases at J, with 6 bases between the two ends. This CDR3 is 11 amino acids long. For the CDR3, the DNA is TGTGCCAGCAGTCAAATGTACGAGCAGTACTTC. Amino acid sequence: CASSQMYEQYF.

This sequence joins TRBV7-2 and TRBJ1-1, with D unclear. V gave up 4 bases and J gave up 4 bases, with 13 bases separating them. CDR1 and CDR2 (germline): SGHTA, FQGNSA. CDR3 size: 14 residues. The CDR3 region is CASSSTTSVTEAFF. DNA of the CDR3: TGTGCCAGCAGCTCGACGACCTCCGTCACTGAAGCTTTCTTT.

This clonotype was recorded at least ten times. The CDR3 region has the DNA TGTGCCAGCAGTCCCACAGGGGCTATAGCCAAAAACATTCAGTACTTC. Protein: CASSPTGAIAKNIQYF. The chain joins TRBV27 to TRBJ2-4, with 7 nucleotides matching TRBD1. The CDR3 has 16 residues. Germline CDR1 and CDR2: MNHEY and SMNVEV (reference sequence). V was clipped by 5 bases and J by 0 bases; unmatched bases: 7.

The chain combines TRBV6-5 with TRBJ2-7; TRBD1 aligns across 7 bases. Per germline, CDR1 MNHEY and CDR2 SVGAGI. This CDR3 contains 12 residues. V lost 4 bases to trimming and J lost 5 bases; unmatched junction nucleotides: 2. The CDR3: CASSSTGNEQYF. CDR3 nucleotide sequence: TGTGCCAGCAGTTCGACAGGGAACGAGCAGTACTTC.

This clonotype was counted ten times or more. The chain uses TRBV10-3 and TRBJ1-3; D not resolved. Germline assignment: CDR1 ENHRY and CDR2 SYGVKD. The CDR3 extends over 13 amino acids. Trimming shortened V by 10 bases and J by 4 bases, and 14 bases separated the two germline ends. Here the CDR3 reads CATKAAGGNTIYF. CDR3 DNA sequence: TGTGCCACGAAAGCCGCGGGGGGAAACACCATATATTTT.

A word on this clonotype: This sequence may be a read error, since a much larger clone differs from it by one base. The chain employs TRBV6-1 and TRBJ2-2, with D hard to call. Germline loops: CDR1 MNHNS, CDR2 SASEGT. The CDR3 sequence is 14 residues long. The CDR3 nucleotides are TGTGCCAGCTGTGAAGATCCATCGGGCGGGGAGCTGTTTTTT. It is translated as CASCEDPSGGELFF.